These 3 T cell receptor beta chains originate from one sample sequenced in a study of T cell repertoires in cytomegalovirus infection. TCRdb redid the calling of the reads with MiXCR, one entry per CDR3 protein. The sample includes about 180,000 distinct CDR3 sequences, about a sixth of them seen just once. The sequencing sample was made of CD8+ T cells from PBMCs. These TCRs come from a human donor in good health (CMV status not recorded). Some clones in this sample may be carry-over from other donors' samples.

This rearrangement joins TRBV6-2 or TRBV6-3 to TRBJ1-1; TRBD1 matches at 8 bases. V gave up 2 bases and J gave up 4 bases; unmatched junction bases: 9. Germline-derived CDR1 and CDR2 are MNHEY and SVGEGT. The CDR3 extends over 16 amino acids. CDR3 loop: CASSYPEDRVTTEAFF. The CDR3 coding sequence is TGTGCCAGCAGTTACCCCGAGGACAGGGTAACCACTGAAGCTTTCTTT.

The chain has TRBV28 and TRBJ1-2, with no clear D. Germline assignment: CDR1 MDHEN and CDR2 SYDVKM. V lost 1 base and J 8 bases, leaving 17 bases between the germline ends. CDR3 size: 15 residues. For the CDR3, the DNA is TGTGCCAGCAGTTTATTGAGGACCCTCCTCGGGGGCTACACCTTC. It is translated as CASSLLRTLLGGYTF.

V gene TRBV12-3 or TRBV12-4 combines with J gene TRBJ1-3; TRBD1 agrees at 10 bases. The CDR3 has 12 residues. J was trimmed by 8 bases and V by 6 bases; bases with no gene match: 1. Here the CDR3 DNA reads TGTGCCAGCAGCGACAGGGGGCACACCATATATTTT. This encodes CASSDRGHTIYF.